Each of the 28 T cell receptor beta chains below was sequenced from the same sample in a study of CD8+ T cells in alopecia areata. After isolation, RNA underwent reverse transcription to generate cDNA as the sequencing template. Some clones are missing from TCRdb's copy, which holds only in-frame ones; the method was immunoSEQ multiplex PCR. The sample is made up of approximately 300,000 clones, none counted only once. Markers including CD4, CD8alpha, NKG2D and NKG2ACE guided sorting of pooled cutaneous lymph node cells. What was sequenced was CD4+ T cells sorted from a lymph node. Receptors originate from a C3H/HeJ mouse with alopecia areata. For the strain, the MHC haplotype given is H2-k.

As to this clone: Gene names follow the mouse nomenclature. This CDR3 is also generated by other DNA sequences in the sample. CDR3 protein: CASGDGGGYAEQFF. The CDR3 DNA, read in part, is TGTGCCAGCGGTGATGGGGGAGGCTATGCT. The rearrangement joins TRBV13-2 to TRBJ2-1, with D hard to call. The read comes to an end 4 residues before the CDR3 does, leaving the germline J gene to fill in the end. Germline V gives CDR1 NNHNN, CDR2 SYGAGS (reference sequence). The CDR3 sequence is 14 residues long. Trimming shortened V by 0 bases and J by 3 bases, and 7 bases separated the two germline ends.

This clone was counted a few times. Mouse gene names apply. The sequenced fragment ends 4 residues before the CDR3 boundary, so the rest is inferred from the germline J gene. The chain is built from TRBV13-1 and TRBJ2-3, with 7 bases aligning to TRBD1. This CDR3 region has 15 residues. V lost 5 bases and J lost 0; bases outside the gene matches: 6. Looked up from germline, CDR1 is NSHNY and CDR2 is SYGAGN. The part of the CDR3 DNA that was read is TGTGCCAGCAGCCAGACAGGGCATAGTGCAGAA. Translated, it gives CASSQTGHSAE. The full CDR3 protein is CASSQTGHSAETLYF.

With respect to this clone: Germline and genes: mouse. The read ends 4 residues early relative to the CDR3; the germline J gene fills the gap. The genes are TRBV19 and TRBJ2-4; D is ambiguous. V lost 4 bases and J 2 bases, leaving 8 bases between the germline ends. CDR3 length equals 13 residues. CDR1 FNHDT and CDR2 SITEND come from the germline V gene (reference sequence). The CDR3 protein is CASSRQIQNTLYF. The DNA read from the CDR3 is TGTGCCAGCAGTCGACAAATTCAAAAC.

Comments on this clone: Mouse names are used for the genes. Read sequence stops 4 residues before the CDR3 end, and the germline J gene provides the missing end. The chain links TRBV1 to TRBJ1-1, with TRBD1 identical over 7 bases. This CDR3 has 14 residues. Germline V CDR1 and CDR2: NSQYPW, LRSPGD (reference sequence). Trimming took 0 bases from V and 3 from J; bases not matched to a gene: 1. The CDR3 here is CTCSADDRDTEVFF. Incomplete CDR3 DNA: TGCACCTGCAGTGCAGATGACAGGGACACA.

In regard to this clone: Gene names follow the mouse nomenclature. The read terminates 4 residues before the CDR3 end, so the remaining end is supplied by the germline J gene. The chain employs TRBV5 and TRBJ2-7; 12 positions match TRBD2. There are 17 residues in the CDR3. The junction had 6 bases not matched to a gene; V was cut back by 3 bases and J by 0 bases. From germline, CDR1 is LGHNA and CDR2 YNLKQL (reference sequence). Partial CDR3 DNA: TGTGCCAGCAGCCATCCGGGACTGGGGGGAAGCTCCTAT. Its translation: CASSHPGLGGSSY. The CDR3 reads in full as CASSHPGLGGSSYEQYF.

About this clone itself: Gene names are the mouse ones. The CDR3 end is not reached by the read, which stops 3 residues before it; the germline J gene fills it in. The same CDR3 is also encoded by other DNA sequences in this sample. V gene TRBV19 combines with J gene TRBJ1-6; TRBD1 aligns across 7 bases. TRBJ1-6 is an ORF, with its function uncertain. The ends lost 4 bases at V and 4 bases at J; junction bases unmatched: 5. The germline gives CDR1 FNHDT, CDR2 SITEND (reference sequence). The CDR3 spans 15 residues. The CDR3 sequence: CASSPRDRYNSPLYF. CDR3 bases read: TGTGCCAGCAGTCCCCGGGACAGATATAATTCGCCC.

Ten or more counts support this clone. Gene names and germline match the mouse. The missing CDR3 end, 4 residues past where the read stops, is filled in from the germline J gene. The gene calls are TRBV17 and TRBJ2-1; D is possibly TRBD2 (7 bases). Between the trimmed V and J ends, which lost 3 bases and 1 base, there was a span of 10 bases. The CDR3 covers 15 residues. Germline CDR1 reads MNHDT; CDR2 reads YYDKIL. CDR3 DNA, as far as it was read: TGTGCTAGCAGTAGGCTGGGGGCAAACTATGCT. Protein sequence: CASSRLGANYA. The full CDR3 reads CASSRLGANYAEQFF.

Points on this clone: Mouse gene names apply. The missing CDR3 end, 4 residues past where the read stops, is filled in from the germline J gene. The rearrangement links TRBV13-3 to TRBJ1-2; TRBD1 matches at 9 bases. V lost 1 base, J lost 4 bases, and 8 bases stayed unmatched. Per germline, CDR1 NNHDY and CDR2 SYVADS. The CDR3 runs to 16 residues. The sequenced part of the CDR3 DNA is TGTGCCAGCAGTGATAATTGGACAGGGGACGCCTCC. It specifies CASSDNWTGDAS. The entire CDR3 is CASSDNWTGDASDYTF.

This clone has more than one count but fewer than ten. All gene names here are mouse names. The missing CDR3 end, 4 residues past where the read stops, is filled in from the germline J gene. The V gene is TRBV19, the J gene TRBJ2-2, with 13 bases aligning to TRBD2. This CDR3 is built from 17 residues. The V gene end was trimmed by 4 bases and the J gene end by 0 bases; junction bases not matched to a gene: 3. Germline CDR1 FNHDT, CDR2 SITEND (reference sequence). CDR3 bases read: TGTGCCAGCAGTCCGGGACTGGGGGGGACAAACACCGGG. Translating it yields CASSPGLGGTNTG. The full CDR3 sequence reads CASSPGLGGTNTGQLYF.

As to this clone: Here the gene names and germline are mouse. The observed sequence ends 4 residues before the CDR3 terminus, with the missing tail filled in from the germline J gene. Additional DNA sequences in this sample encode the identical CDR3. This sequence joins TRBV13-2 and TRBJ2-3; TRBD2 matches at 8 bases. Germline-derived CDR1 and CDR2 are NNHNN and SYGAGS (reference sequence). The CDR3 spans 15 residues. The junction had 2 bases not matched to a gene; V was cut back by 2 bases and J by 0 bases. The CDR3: CASGEGGASAETLYF. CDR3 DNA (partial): TGTGCCAGCGGTGAAGGGGGGGCTAGTGCAGAA.

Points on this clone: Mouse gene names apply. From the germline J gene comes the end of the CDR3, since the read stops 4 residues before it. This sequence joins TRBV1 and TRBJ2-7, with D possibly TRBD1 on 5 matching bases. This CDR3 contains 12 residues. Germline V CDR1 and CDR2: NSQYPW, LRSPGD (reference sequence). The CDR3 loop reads CTCSAKGYEQYF. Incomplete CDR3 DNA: TGCACCTGCAGTGCAAAGGGGTAT.

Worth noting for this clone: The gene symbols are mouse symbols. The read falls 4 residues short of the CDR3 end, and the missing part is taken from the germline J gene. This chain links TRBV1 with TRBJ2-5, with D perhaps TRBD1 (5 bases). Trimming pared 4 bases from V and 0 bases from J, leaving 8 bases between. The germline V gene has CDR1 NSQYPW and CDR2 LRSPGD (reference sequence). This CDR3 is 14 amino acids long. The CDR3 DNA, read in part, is TGCACCTGCAGTGAGACAGTTAACCAAGAC. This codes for CTCSETVNQD. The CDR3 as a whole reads CTCSETVNQDTQYF.

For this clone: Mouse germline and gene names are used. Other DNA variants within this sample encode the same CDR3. Partial CDR3 DNA: TGTGCCAGCAGTATAGGGGGCGGTGCAGAA. Protein sequence: CASSIGGGAE. The entire CDR3 sequence reads CASSIGGGAETLYF. The chain recombines TRBV19 with TRBJ2-3, with D perhaps matching TRBD1 or TRBD2 (5 bases each). The missing CDR3 end, 4 residues past where the read stops, is filled in from the germline J gene. Deletions cut 0 bases from V and 1 base from J, with 6 bases between. The CDR3 is made up of 14 amino acids. Germline V gene lookup returns CDR1 FNHDT and CDR2 SITEND (reference sequence).

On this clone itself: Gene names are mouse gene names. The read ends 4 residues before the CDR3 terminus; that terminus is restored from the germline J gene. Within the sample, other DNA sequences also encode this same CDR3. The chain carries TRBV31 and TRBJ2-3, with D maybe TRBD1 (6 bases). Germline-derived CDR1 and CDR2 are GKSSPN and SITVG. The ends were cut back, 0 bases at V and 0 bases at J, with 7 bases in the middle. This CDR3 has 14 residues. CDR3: CAWSLGTSAETLYF. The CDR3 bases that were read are TGTGCCTGGAGTCTTGGGACAAGTGCAGAA.

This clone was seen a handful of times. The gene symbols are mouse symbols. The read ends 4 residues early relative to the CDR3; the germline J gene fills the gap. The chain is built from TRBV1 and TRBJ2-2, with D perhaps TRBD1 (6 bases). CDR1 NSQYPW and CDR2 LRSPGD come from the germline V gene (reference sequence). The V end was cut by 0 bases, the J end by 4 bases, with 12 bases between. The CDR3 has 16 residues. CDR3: CTCSAEAGDATGQLYF. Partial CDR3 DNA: TGCACCTGCAGTGCAGAGGCAGGGGATGCCACCGGG.

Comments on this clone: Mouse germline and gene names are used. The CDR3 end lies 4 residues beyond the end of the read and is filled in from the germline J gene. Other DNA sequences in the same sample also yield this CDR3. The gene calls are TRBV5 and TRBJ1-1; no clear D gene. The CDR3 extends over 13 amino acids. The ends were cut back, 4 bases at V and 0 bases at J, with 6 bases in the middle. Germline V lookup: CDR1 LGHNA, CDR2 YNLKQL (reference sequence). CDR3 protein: CASSLGQNTEVFF. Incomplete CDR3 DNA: TGTGCCAGCAGCCTCGGACAGAACACA.

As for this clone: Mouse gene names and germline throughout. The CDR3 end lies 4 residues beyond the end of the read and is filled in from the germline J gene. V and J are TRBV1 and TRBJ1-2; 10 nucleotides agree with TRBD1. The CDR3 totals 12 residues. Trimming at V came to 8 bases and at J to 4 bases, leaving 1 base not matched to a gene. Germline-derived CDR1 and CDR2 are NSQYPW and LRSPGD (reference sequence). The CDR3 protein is CTCGQGGSDYTF. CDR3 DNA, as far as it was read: TGCACCTGCGGACAGGGGGGCTCC.

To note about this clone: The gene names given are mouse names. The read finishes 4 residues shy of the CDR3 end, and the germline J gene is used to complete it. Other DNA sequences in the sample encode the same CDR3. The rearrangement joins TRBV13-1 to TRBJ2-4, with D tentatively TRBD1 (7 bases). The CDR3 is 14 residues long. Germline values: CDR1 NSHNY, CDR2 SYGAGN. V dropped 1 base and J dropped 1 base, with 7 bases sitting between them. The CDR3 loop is CASSDRGRQNTLYF. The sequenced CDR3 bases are TGTGCCAGCAGTGATAGGGGGCGTCAAAAC.

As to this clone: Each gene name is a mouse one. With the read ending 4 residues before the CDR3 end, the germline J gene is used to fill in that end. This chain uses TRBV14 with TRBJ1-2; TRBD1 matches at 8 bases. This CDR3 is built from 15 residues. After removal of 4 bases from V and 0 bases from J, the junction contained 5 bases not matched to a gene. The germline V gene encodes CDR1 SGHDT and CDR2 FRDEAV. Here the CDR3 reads CASSPGQGTNSDYTF. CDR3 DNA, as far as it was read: TGTGCCAGCAGTCCAGGACAGGGAACAAACTCC.

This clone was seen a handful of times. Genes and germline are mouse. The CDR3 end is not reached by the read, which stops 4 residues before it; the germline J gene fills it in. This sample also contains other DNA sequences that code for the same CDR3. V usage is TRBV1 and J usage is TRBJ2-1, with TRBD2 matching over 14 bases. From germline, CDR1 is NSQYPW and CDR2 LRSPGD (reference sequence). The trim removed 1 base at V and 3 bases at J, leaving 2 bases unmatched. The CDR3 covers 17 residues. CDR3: CTCSAGGLGGRYAEQFF. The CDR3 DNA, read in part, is TGCACCTGCAGTGCAGGGGGACTGGGGGGGCGCTATGCT.

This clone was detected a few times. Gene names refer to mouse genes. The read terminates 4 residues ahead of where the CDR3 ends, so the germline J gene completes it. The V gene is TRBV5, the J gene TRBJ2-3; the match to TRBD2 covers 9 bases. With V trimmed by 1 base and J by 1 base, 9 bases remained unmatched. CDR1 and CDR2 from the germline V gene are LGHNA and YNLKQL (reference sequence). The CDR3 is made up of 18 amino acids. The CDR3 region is CASSQGGGAKRGAETLYF. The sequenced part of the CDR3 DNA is TGTGCCAGCAGCCAAGGTGGGGGGGCGAAGAGAGGTGCAGAA.

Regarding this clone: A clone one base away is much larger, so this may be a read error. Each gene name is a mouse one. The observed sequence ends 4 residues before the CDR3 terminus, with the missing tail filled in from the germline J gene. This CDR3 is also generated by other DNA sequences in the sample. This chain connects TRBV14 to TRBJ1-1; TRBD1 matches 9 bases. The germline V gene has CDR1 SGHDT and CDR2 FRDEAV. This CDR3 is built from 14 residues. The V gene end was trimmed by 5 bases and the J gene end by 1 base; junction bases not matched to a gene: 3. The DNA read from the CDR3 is TGTGCCAGCAGCCCGGGACAGGGAAACACA. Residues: CASSPGQGNT. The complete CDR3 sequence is CASSPGQGNTEVFF.

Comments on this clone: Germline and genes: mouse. The part of the CDR3 DNA that was read is TGTGCCAGCAGCCAAGATGAGGGACAGGGATATGCT. Protein sequence: CASSQDEGQGYA. The entire CDR3 is CASSQDEGQGYAEQFF. The V and J genes are TRBV5 and TRBJ2-1; 9 bases map to TRBD1. The read falls 4 residues short of the CDR3 end, and the missing part is taken from the germline J gene. CDR3 size: 16 residues. The germline CDR1 and CDR2 sequences are LGHNA and YNLKQL (reference sequence). The V gene end was trimmed by 0 bases and the J gene end by 4 bases; junction bases not matched to a gene: 4.

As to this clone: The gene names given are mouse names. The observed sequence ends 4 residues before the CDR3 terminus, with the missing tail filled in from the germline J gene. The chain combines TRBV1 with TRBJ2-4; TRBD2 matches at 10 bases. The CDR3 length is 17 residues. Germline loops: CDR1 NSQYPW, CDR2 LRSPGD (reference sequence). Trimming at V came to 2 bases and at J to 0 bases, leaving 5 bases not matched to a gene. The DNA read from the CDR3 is TGCACCTGCAGTGCAAGTCTGGGGGGGCTTAGTCAAAAC. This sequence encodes CTCSASLGGLSQN. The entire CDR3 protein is CTCSASLGGLSQNTLYF. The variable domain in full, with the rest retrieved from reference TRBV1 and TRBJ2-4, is VTLLEQNPRWRLVPRGQAVNLRCILKNSQYPWMSWYQQDLQKQLQWLFTLRSPGDKEVKSLPGADYLATRVTDTELRLQVANMSQGRTLYCTCSASLGGLSQNTLYFGAGTRLSVL.

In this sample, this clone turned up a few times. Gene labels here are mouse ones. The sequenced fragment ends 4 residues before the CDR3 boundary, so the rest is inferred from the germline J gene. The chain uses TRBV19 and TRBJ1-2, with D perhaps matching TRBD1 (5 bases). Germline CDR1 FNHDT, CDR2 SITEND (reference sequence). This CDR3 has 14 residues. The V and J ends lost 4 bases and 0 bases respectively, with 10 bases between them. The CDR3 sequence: CASSGGGANSDYTF. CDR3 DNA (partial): TGTGCCAGCAGTGGGGGGGGTGCAAACTCC.

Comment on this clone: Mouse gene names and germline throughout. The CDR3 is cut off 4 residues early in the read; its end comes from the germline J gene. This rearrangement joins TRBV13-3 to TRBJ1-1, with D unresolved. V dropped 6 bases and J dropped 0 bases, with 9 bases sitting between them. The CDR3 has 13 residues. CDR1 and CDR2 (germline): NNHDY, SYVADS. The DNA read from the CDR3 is TGTGCCAGCAAACAGTCTGCAAACACA. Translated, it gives CASKQSANT. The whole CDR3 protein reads CASKQSANTEVFF.

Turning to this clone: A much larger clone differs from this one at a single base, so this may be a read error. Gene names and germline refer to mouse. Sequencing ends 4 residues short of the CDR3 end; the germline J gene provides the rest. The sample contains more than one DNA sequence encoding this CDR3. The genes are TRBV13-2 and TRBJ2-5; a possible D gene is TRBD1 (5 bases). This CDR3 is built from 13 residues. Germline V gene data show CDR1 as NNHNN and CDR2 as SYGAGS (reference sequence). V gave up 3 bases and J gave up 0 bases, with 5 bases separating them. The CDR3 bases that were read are TGTGCCAGCGGTGGACAGAACCAAGAC. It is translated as CASGGQNQD. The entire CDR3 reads CASGGQNQDTQYF.

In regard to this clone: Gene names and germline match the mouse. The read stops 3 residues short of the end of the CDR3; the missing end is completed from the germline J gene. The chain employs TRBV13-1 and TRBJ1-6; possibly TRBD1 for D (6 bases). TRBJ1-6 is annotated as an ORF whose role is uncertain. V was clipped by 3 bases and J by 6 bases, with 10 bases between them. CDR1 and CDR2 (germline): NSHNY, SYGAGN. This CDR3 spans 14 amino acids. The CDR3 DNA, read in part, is TGTGCCAGCAGTGCCCCAGGGGCTAATTCGCCC. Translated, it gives CASSAPGANSP. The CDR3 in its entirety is CASSAPGANSPLYF.